This TCR beta chain was documented in a study of Graves' ophthalmopathy and Graves' hyperthyroidism. On the study more broadly: Peripheral blood sampling preceded any treatment and occurred at initial diagnosis.

Amplified material comprised TCR beta CDR3 regions derived from RNA transcripts. After a first-round RT-PCR with HTBI primers, a second-round multiplex PCR was run. One entry per CDR3 protein results from TCRdb running MiXCR on the multiplex PCR reads. The repertoire holds over 450,000 distinct CDR3 sequences, with under 15% as singletons. Trimming pared 8 bases from V and 7 bases from J, leaving 9 bases between. The germline V gene has CDR1 MNHEY and CDR2 SVGEGT. The CDR3 is 11 amino acids. This clonotype occurred many times. The PBMCs were taken from about 10 ml of fresh peripheral blood. Specimen: blood. The TCR comes from a woman aged 25-40 years with Graves' ophthalmopathy. This chain links TRBV6-2 or TRBV6-3 with TRBJ1-5; D unresolved. The CDR3 nucleotides are TGTGCCAGCGGAACTTTACAGCCCCAGCATTTT. This codes for CASGTLQPQHF.